This T cell receptor beta chain was sequenced for a study of blood T cell repertoires in COVID-19. Turning to the study itself: PBMCs, B-cell-depleted T cells, or T cells were the source of the cDNA or gDNA that made up the material.

Authors' analysis steps: From reference gene primer amplification, estimates of nucleated cell counts were derived. Measured with immunoSEQ multiplex PCR; TCRdb has only the in-frame clones, and not every one. From that table come the V and J calls and clone size; the DNA was used to work out D and trimming. This table holds about 320,000 clones, 89% found once. The sample was peripheral blood. This sequence was found in a woman younger than 45 with COVID-19, enrolled during active disease.

Here the CDR3 DNA reads TGTGCCAGCAGCGTAGCTACACAGGGAACCACTGAAGCTTTCTTT. Translation gives CASSVATQGTTEAFF. The genes are TRBV9 and TRBJ1-1; the D gene is possibly TRBD1 (6 bases). CDR3 length: 15 amino acids. Trimming shortened V by 0 bases and J by 4 bases, and 13 bases separated the two germline ends. CDR1 is SGDLS and CDR2 is YYNGEE in the germline V gene.